The next 16 T cell receptor beta chains were all read from a single sample in a study of T cell responses to AZD1222 COVID-19 vaccine. Libraries were prepared by immunoSEQ multiplex PCR; TCRdb keeps only in-frame clonotypes and omits some of them. The table shows about 180,000 clones, with almost 90% occurring only once. Sequences were derived from peripheral blood, sampled on day 0 of AZD1222 vaccination. Receptor source: an adult in good health.

The chain has TRBV6-5 and TRBJ1-2; D gene uncertain. The CDR3 is made up of 11 amino acids. V lost 8 bases, J lost 8 bases, and 12 bases lay in between. CDR1 and CDR2 from the germline V gene are MNHEY and SVGAGI. The CDR3 sequence: CASSEGWGYTF. CDR3 DNA: TGTGCCAGCTCCGAAGGCTGGGGCTACACCTTC.

The chain recombines TRBV4-1 with TRBJ2-1, with 8 nucleotides matching TRBD1. CDR1 and CDR2 (germline): MGHRA, YSYEKL. The junction had 3 bases not matched to a gene; V was cut back by 4 bases and J by 1 base. This CDR3 has 15 amino acids. For the CDR3, the DNA is TGCGCCAGCAGCCGAGGACAGGGATCCTACAATGAGCAGTTCTTC. Its protein product is CASSRGQGSYNEQFF.

The chain links TRBV24-1 to TRBJ2-3; D is ambiguous. This CDR3 contains 12 residues. V was trimmed by 5 bases and J by 4 bases, leaving 6 bases between them. CDR1 is KGHDR, CDR2 SFDVKD, per germline. In nucleotides, the CDR3 is TGTGCCACCAGTGGAGGTGCAGATACGCAGTATTTT. This encodes CATSGGADTQYF.

V and J are TRBV19 and TRBJ1-1; weak D call: TRBD1 (5 bases). V was clipped by 7 bases and J by 4 bases, with 22 bases between them. This CDR3 has 16 amino acids. Germline-derived CDR1 and CDR2 are LNHDA and SQIVND (reference sequence). This CDR3 reads CASTTAGSGFGTEAFF. The CDR3 nucleotides are TGTGCCAGTACCACGGCAGGGTCCGGATTTGGCACTGAAGCTTTCTTT.

J is TRBJ2-7 and V is TRBV4-2; 8 bases are shared with TRBD1. The germline CDR1 and CDR2 sequences are LGHNA and YNFKEQ. This CDR3 contains 14 residues. With V trimmed by 9 bases and J by 1 base, 8 bases remained unmatched. The CDR3, as DNA: TGTGCCAGTTCAGGGGGCGGCCCGTCCTACGAGCAGTACTTC. Translation: CASSGGGPSYEQYF.

The chain links TRBV4-2 to TRBJ1-1; D is unclear. CDR1 and CDR2 (germline): LGHNA, YNFKEQ. V lost 1 base and J lost 1, with 13 bases in between. CDR3 size: 16 residues. Here the CDR3 DNA reads TGTGCCAGCAGCCAAGCCTTGGGGTCTCGGAACACTGAAGCTTTCTTT. Translating it yields CASSQALGSRNTEAFF.

J is TRBJ1-2 and V is TRBV18, with D perhaps matching TRBD1 (5 bases). This CDR3 region has 16 residues. V dropped 4 bases and J dropped 3 bases, with 18 bases sitting between them. Germline assignment: CDR1 KGHSH and CDR2 LQKENI. CDR3 nucleotides: TGTGCCAGCTCACGCTGGGACTCCCGGGCTGACTATGGCTACACCTTC. This sequence encodes CASSRWDSRADYGYTF.

In this sample, this clone turned up a few times. This chain links TRBV14 with TRBJ2-7; no clear D gene. The V gene lost 2 bases and the J gene lost 7 bases, with 12 bases spanning the gap. Per germline, CDR1 SGHDN and CDR2 FVKESK. The CDR3 is made up of 13 amino acids. CDR3 coding DNA: TGTGCCAGCAGCCAATATGTACAAGGAGAGCAGTACTTC. Translation gives CASSQYVQGEQYF.

V usage is TRBV9 and J usage is TRBJ2-1; D is uncertain. V lost 4 bases to trimming and J lost 6 bases, with 14 bases between them. CDR3 length equals 14 residues. CDR1 is SGDLS, CDR2 YYNGEE, per germline. The CDR3 DNA reads as TGTGCCAGCAGCCCGCGAGACCGACTCAATGAGCAGTTCTTC. As protein: CASSPRDRLNEQFF. Variable domain in full (rest from reference TRBV9 and TRBJ2-1): DSGVTQTPKHLITATGQRVTLRCSPRSGDLSVYWYQQSLDQGLQFLIQYYNGEERAKGNILERFSAQQFPDLHSELNLSSLELGDSALYFCASSPRDRLNEQFFGPGTRLTVL.

The V and J genes are TRBV5-1 and TRBJ2-7; D gene ambiguous. Trimming cost V 0 bases and J 5 bases, with 3 bases left between them. CDR3 length equals 11 residues. CDR1 and CDR2 (germline): SGHRS, YFSETQ. The CDR3 sequence: CASSLVNEQYF. The CDR3 DNA reads as TGCGCCAGCAGCTTGGTAAACGAGCAGTACTTC. Full variable domain (remainder filled in from reference TRBV5-1 and TRBJ2-7): KAGVTQTPRYLIKTRGQQVTLSCSPISGHRSVSWYQQTPGQGLQFLFEYFSETQRNKGNFPGRFSGRQFSNSRSEMNVSTLELGDSALYLCASSLVNEQYFGPGTRLTVT.

This clone showed up just a few times. The germline gene is not matched at one end of the junction; a read error may be the cause. J is TRBJ2-5 and V is TRBV7-6; TRBD2 matches at 11 bases. CDR1 SGHVS and CDR2 FNYEAQ come from the germline V gene. The CDR3 spans 19 residues. The CDR3 nucleotides read TGTGCCAGCAGCTTAGCCCCCTCGACTAGCGGGGTCGGGCAAGGGACCCAGTACTTC. This gives the protein CASSLAPSTSGVGQGTQYF.

The gene calls are TRBV19 and TRBJ1-5, with D unresolved. V lost 3 bases, J lost 1 base, and 16 bases lay in between. Per germline, CDR1 LNHDA and CDR2 SQIVND (reference sequence). There are 17 residues in the CDR3. The CDR3 sequence: CASSIWGVVMSNQPQHF. CDR3 in DNA: TGTGCCAGTAGTATTTGGGGAGTGGTAATGAGCAATCAGCCCCAGCATTTT.

The sample holds a few counts of this clone. CDR3 region: CASSLFPTRDSPWYF. Written as DNA, the CDR3 is TGTGCCAGCAGCTTATTTCCTACAAGGGACAGCCCTTGGTACTTC. The chain links TRBV7-2 to TRBJ2-5; 7 bases align to TRBD1. Trimming at V came to 2 bases and at J to 13 bases, leaving 16 bases not matched to a gene. CDR1 is SGHTA and CDR2 is FQGNSA in the germline V gene. The length of the CDR3 is 15 residues.

The chain uses TRBV7-3 and TRBJ2-1, with D perhaps matching TRBD1 or TRBD2 (5 bases each). The CDR3 has 15 residues. Per germline, CDR1 SGHTA and CDR2 FQGTGA. Trimming took 4 bases from V and 2 from J, leaving 12 bases between them. This CDR3 reads CASSSGTGTYNEQFF. As DNA, the CDR3 is TGTGCCAGCAGCTCCGGGACGGGTACCTACAATGAGCAGTTCTTC.

The chain joins TRBV11-1 to TRBJ1-1; D remains ambiguous. CDR1 is SGHAT, CDR2 FQDESV, per germline (reference sequence). The germline V and J ends were trimmed by 1 base and 1 base, with 7 bases remaining between them. The CDR3 is 14 amino acids. The CDR3 protein is CASSLGAPNTEAFF. The CDR3, as DNA: TGTGCCAGCAGCTTAGGGGCCCCGAACACTGAAGCTTTCTTT.

The chain has TRBV7-3 and TRBJ2-3; D is undetermined. Trimming stripped 3 bases from V and 2 bases from J, with 9 bases between. Germline CDR1 SGHTA, CDR2 FQGTGA. This CDR3 spans 14 amino acids. The CDR3 DNA reads as TGTGCCAGCAGCTTTTCCAGGAACACAGATACGCAGTATTTT. Amino acid sequence: CASSFSRNTDTQYF.